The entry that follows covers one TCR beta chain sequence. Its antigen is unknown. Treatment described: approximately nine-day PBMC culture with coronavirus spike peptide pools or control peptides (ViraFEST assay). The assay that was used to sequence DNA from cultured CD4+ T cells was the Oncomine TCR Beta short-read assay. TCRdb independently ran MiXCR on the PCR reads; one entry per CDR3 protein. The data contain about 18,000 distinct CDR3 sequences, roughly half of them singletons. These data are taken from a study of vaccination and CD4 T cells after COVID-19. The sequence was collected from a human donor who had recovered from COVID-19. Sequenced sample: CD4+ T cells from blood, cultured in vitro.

The CDR3 bases are TGTGCCAGCAGCTTGCAGCTCCTGGCTAATGAAAAACTGTTTTTT. Translating it yields CASSLQLLANEKLFF. The chain has TRBV7-2 and TRBJ1-4; D not resolved. The germline V gene has CDR1 SGHTA and CDR2 FQGNSA. V gave up 3 bases and J gave up 3 bases, with 11 bases separating them. The CDR3 consists of 15 residues.